This T cell receptor (beta chain) appears in the sequencing data of a study of T cell responses to AZD1222 COVID-19 vaccine (dated by TCRdb to the early 2020s). Background on the whole study: Because spike-specific TCR depth and breadth did not differ between the two schedules, AZD1222 recipients who got a second dose at roughly 4 weeks were pooled with those who got a second dose at roughly 12 weeks. TCR sequencing covered fewer than 250 trial participants: some 210 given two doses of AZD1222 and approximately 25 given two doses of MenACWY control vaccine. Trial participants were enrolled by age into subgroups of 18-55, 56-69 and 70-plus years, and about 150, 27 and 61 TCR-sequenced participants, respectively, were included in these subgroups.

The time point label here, explained by the study, means: baseline before first vaccination. Vaccinee samples were obtained from the UK trials COV001 and COV002, which included a single-blind randomized controlled phase 2/3 trial of AZD1222 (ChAdOx1 nCoV-19) in healthy adults. For TCRbeta chain sequencing, PBMC samples from trial participants were taken at day 0 and at day 28 after the second dose. The CDR3 regions of human TCRbeta chains were analyzed by immunosequencing. The paper's processing steps were these. Repertoire TCRs were checked for matches against a reference library of SARS-CoV-2-specific TCRs that had been generated using the MIRA antigen-specificity platform. Breadth was defined as the fraction of unique TCRs that were SARS-CoV-2-associated. Depth was defined as the fraction of total T cells that were SARS-CoV-2-associated. Using the MIRA data, every spike-specific TCR was mapped to the spike region that the TCR reacted to and assigned to either a CD4 or a CD8 class. Log10-transformed breadth and depth values were compared by one-way ANOVA with Sidak's multiple comparisons tests. Not all clones reach the TCRdb copy of this immuneACCESS table, which keeps in-frame sequences only. Checked studies attribute under half of the gap to unresolved V genes and leave the rest unexplained. D and trimming were read from the DNA, whereas the V and J calls and clone size are those reported in that table. The sample yields some 120,000 clones; over 80% were counted once. The ten largest make up approximately 1% of the sample.

A word on this clone: Its target antigen remains unknown. No base quality values were provided; no much bigger clone lies one nucleotide off.

Overall study results and their limits: Reportedly, close to half of the unique spike-specific TCRs recognized epitopes lying outside the regions that are mutated in the B.1.351 and B.1.1.7 variants. After two AZD1222 doses, both the breadth and the depth of spike-specific TCRs were significantly higher than at day 0 and than in MenACWY recipients. The 56-69-year group was small, and its depth increase did not reach significance, likely because of low power. CD4 TCRs associated with the vaccine covered the entire spike protein, and the dominant responses were in regions 160-218 and 743-854. Participants were mostly white British and included more females than males, and it was suggested by the authors that clonal diversity may have been underestimated. Because no day 14 peak-response samples were available, repertoires were characterized only after the peak T cell response. Conclusions about previously exposed vaccinees were limited because only a handful of AZD1222 recipients were SARS-CoV-2 seropositive at baseline.

As encoded in the germline V gene, CDR1 is KGHSH while CDR2 is LQKENI. V drops 1 base and J drops 3 bases, leaving 4 bases in between. Inclusive of the bounding cysteine and phenylalanine, the CDR3 is 12 residues long. The entry retains the CDR3 DNA only, 36 bases that are in frame from base 1. The chain is assembled from TRBV18 and TRBJ2-7; no confident D gene assignment can be made. This clonotype was sampled from an adult in good health. The starting material was peripheral blood, obtained on day 0 of AZD1222 vaccination. The CDR3 loop reads CASSPRIYEQYF. The bases are TGTGCCAGCTCACCACGTATCTACGAGCAGTACTTC.